The clone carrying this T cell receptor (beta chain) was found once. Its antigen is not identified. This sample was taken from a study of cytomegalovirus exposure and HLA in healthy donors. The germline V gene encodes CDR1 LNHNV and CDR2 YYDKDF (reference sequence). This CDR3 has 15 amino acids. V lost 0 bases and J lost 2, with 10 bases in between. Study results and limitations: In a later analysis, HLA-associated beta chains showed higher expansion and lower generation probabilities than comparable chains. A later analysis linked a missense variant in DCLRE1C to the trimming of TCR beta V and J genes. Reportedly, diagnosis of cytomegalovirus status by the classifier showed high specificity and sensitivity.

PCR amplification relied on 60 Vbeta primers (plus 13 Jbeta primers). The table came from immunoSEQ multiplex PCR; TCRdb's copy has only in-frame clones and leaves some out. The table includes some 170,000 clones, approximately 78% detected once. The sequenced sample consisted of PBMCs. The gene calls are TRBV15 and TRBJ2-5, with a tentative D call TRBD2 (5 bases). This clonotype was obtained from a human donor in good health. The chain's CDR3 is CATSRDPGVQETQYF. For the CDR3, the DNA is TGTGCCACCAGCAGAGACCCCGGGGTACAAGAGACCCAGTACTTC.